One sample yielded the 21 T cell receptor beta chains listed below, sequenced in a study of T cells after yellow fever vaccination. MiXCR was run by TCRdb on the 5' RACE reads, yielding one entry per CDR3 protein. The repertoire holds 300,000 or so distinct CDR3 sequences, with roughly 7% as singletons. The material was PBMCs, obtained more than 35 days after the first yellow fever vaccination. Receptors originate from a man aged 18 to 29 who received the YFV17D yellow fever vaccine.

A few counts support this clonotype. V and J are TRBV11-2 and TRBJ2-3, with a possible D match to TRBD2 (6 bases). V was pared by 5 bases and J by 0 bases, with 18 bases between. The CDR3 runs to 17 residues. Germline values: CDR1 SGHAT, CDR2 FQNNGV. CDR3 DNA: TGTGCCAGCAGCACCGAAGGTGGGACTGGGAGCACAGATACGCAGTATTTT. Translating it yields CASSTEGGTGSTDTQYF.

This clonotype was seen more than once but under ten times. The rearrangement links TRBV12-5 to TRBJ1-5; D possibly corresponds to TRBD1 (5 bases). Trimming pared 0 bases from V and 4 bases from J, leaving 10 bases between. CDR1 is LGHNT and CDR2 is FRNRAP in the germline V gene. The length of the CDR3 is 15 residues. CDR3 in amino acids: CASGLVAGRNQPQHF. In DNA, the CDR3 is TGTGCTAGTGGTTTGGTTGCAGGGAGGAATCAGCCCCAGCATTTT. The full variable domain, in which reference TRBV12-5 and TRBJ1-5 provide the parts outside the CDR3, is DARVTQTPRHKVTEMGQEVTMRCQPILGHNTVFWYRQTMMQGLELLAYFRNRAPLDDSGMPKDRFSAEMPDATLATLKIQPSEPRDSAVYFCASGLVAGRNQPQHFGDGTRLSIL.

The rearrangement links TRBV29-1 to TRBJ1-4; no firm D call. V lost 3 bases, J lost 7 bases, and 9 bases lay in between. This CDR3 contains 12 residues. The germline V gene has CDR1 SQVTM and CDR2 ANQGSEA. As DNA, the CDR3 is TGCAGCGTTGAGATCAGCGGTGAAAAACTGTTTTTT. The encoded protein is CSVEISGEKLFF.

This clonotype was counted between two and nine times. This chain links TRBV2 with TRBJ2-3, with 10 nucleotides matching TRBD2. Germline V gene lookup returns CDR1 SNHLY and CDR2 FYNNEI. There are 17 residues in the CDR3. V was clipped by 2 bases and J by 0 bases; unmatched bases: 5. CDR3 residues: CASSESLAGASTDTQYF. DNA of the CDR3: TGTGCCAGCAGTGAATCCCTAGCGGGGGCTAGCACAGATACGCAGTATTTT.

Comment on this clonotype: At one end the junction does not follow the germline gene, possibly because of a read error. The V call is TRBV12-3 or TRBV12-4, the J call TRBJ2-5; D is unclear. The CDR3 has 13 residues. This chain's CDR3 is CDSSLFGRETQYF. CDR3 nucleotides: TGTGACAGCAGTTTATTTGGTAGAGAGACCCAGTACTTC.

Ten or more counts support this clonotype. The chain recombines TRBV5-1 with TRBJ2-1, with a tentative D call TRBD2 (5 bases). The CDR3 covers 12 residues. V lost 0 bases and J lost 9, with 7 bases in between. Looked up from germline, CDR1 is SGHRS and CDR2 is YFSETQ. CDR3 bases: TGCGCCAGCAGCTTGGGGACTCTTGAGCAGTTCTTC. Translating it yields CASSLGTLEQFF. The full variable domain, its missing parts supplied by reference TRBV5-1 and TRBJ2-1, is KAGVTQTPRYLIKTRGQQVTLSCSPISGHRSVSWYQQTPGQGLQFLFEYFSETQRNKGNFPGRFSGRQFSNSRSEMNVSTLELGDSALYLCASSLGTLEQFFGPGTRLTVL.

This chain connects TRBV6-1 to TRBJ1-5; 9 bases fit TRBD1. This CDR3 has 19 residues. Germline V gene lookup returns CDR1 MNHNS and CDR2 SASEGT. The V and J ends lost 6 bases and 0 bases, in that order; junction bases with no gene match: 15. CDR3 bases: TGTGCCAGCAGAAAAGGGGGGACAGGGTCCCCCTATAGCAATCAGCCCCAGCATTTT. Amino acids: CASRKGGTGSPYSNQPQHF.

A few counts support this clonotype. This chain uses TRBV6-2 or TRBV6-3 with TRBJ1-5; D unresolved. Trimming left V 4 bases short and J 4 bases short, with 8 bases between. This CDR3 has 13 amino acids. Germline V gene lookup returns CDR1 MNHEY and CDR2 SVGEGT. CDR3 DNA: TGTGCCAGCAGTTCTCCCGGAAATCAGCCCCAGCATTTT. Translating gives CASSSPGNQPQHF.

This clonotype was seen a few times. The junction departs from germline at one end; a sequencing error may be responsible. The chain combines TRBV4-2 with TRBJ1-1; possibly TRBD1 for D (5 bases). This CDR3 region has 11 residues. Germline values: CDR1 LGHNA, CDR2 YNFKEQ. CDR3 sequence reads: CASSQGVGGVF. The CDR3 DNA reads TGTGCCAGCAGCCAAGGTGTCGGGGGGGTCTTT.

This clonotype was seen at least ten times. The chain joins TRBV5-1 to TRBJ1-2; TRBD1 aligns across 10 bases. Germline V lookup: CDR1 SGHRS, CDR2 YFSETQ. The CDR3 runs 15 residues. Unmatched junction bases numbered 6, after V lost 6 bases and J lost 1 base. The CDR3 loop reads CASKEGTGDNYGYTF. The CDR3 bases are TGCGCCAGCAAGGAAGGGACAGGGGATAACTATGGCTACACCTTC.

J is TRBJ2-1 and V is TRBV9; weak D call: TRBD1 (6 bases). The germline V gene encodes CDR1 SGDLS and CDR2 YYNGEE. The ends were cut back, 0 bases at V and 10 bases at J, with 11 bases in the middle. The CDR3 is made up of 13 amino acids. The CDR3 sequence: CASSVDSGVEQFF. CDR3 in DNA: TGTGCCAGCAGCGTAGATTCAGGGGTAGAGCAGTTCTTC.

This clonotype occurred a few times. The rearrangement uses TRBV7-6 and TRBJ2-2; D is undetermined. This CDR3 is 17 amino acids long. The germline gives CDR1 SGHVS, CDR2 FNYEAQ. V was pared by 3 bases and J by 2 bases, with 16 bases between. CDR3 coding DNA: TGTGCCAGCAGCTTTGGTCGTGGTAGTCGCAACACCGGGGAGCTGTTTTTT. Protein: CASSFGRGSRNTGELFF.

The gene calls are TRBV7-2 and TRBJ1-2, with 7 bases identical to TRBD1. Germline V gene sequence: CDR1 SGHTA, CDR2 FQGNSA. J was trimmed by 0 bases and V by 4 bases; bases with no gene match: 11. The CDR3 consists of 17 residues. For the CDR3, the DNA is TGTGCCAGCAGCTCCCGACAGGGATCACTCGCTAACTATGGCTACACCTTC. Translating gives CASSSRQGSLANYGYTF.

This clonotype was detected a few times. The chain uses TRBV19 and TRBJ1-2; perhaps TRBD1 as D (6 bases). Germline V gene lookup returns CDR1 LNHDA and CDR2 SQIVND (reference sequence). The germline V and J ends were trimmed by 3 bases and 4 bases, with 15 bases remaining between them. CDR3 length equals 15 residues. In DNA form, the CDR3 reads TGTGCCAGTAGTATCCCGACAGGAGCCATCTATGGCTACACCTTC. Translated: CASSIPTGAIYGYTF.

The rearrangement links TRBV5-4 to TRBJ1-2; 9 bases line up with TRBD1. Losses at the gene ends were 5 bases for V and 8 bases for J; bases not matched to a gene: 13. CDR1 and CDR2 from the germline V gene are SGHNT and YYREEE (reference sequence). The length of the CDR3 is 15 residues. The CDR3 loop is CASSLAGTGYHGYTF. The CDR3 DNA sequence: TGTGCCAGCAGTTTAGCCGGGACAGGGTATCACGGCTACACCTTC.

There are a few counts of this clonotype. This chain links TRBV12-3 or TRBV12-4 with TRBJ1-6, with D possibly matching TRBD1 (6 bases). CDR3 length: 14 residues. V was pared by 7 bases and J by 10 bases, with 17 bases between. CDR3 nucleotide sequence: TGTGCCAGCAACTTCGGGGGGGCACGATCACCCCTCCACTTT. Translating gives CASNFGGARSPLHF.

At least ten counts were recorded for this clonotype. The chain is built from TRBV4-1 and TRBJ2-2, with 8 nucleotides matching TRBD2. Germline V gene sequence: CDR1 MGHRA, CDR2 YSYEKL. The CDR3 has 17 residues. With 1 base clipped from V and 2 bases from J, the junction kept 6 bases outside the gene matches. CDR3 amino acids: CASSQGPGGVNTGELFF. The CDR3 bases are TGCGCCAGCAGCCAAGGCCCGGGGGGGGTTAACACCGGGGAGCTGTTTTTT.

A few counts support this clonotype. This chain joins TRBV7-9 and TRBJ1-2; maybe TRBD1 (5 bases). Germline V CDR1 and CDR2: SEHNR, FQNEAQ (reference sequence). This CDR3 comprises 17 residues. V dropped 2 bases and J dropped 5 bases, with 21 bases sitting between them. The DNA for the CDR3 is TGTGCCAGCAGCTTAATTTTCGGGGCAGTTGGGAGTTATGGCTACACCTTC. Its translation is CASSLIFGAVGSYGYTF.

This clonotype has at least ten counts. The genes are TRBV20-1 and TRBJ2-1; D is possibly TRBD2 (6 bases). Per the germline V gene, CDR1 is DFQATT and CDR2 is SNEGSKA (reference sequence). This CDR3 comprises 13 residues. V was trimmed by 7 bases and J by 1 base, leaving 11 bases between them. The CDR3 region is CSGNGGSYNEQFF. The DNA for the CDR3 is TGCAGTGGGAACGGGGGATCCTACAATGAGCAGTTCTTC.

Only a few counts were recorded for this clonotype. This chain connects TRBV12-3 or TRBV12-4 to TRBJ2-7; 10 bases fit TRBD1. There are 13 residues in the CDR3. J was trimmed by 7 bases and V by 5 bases; bases with no gene match: 5. The CDR3 reads CASSPGQGGEQYV. CDR3 coding DNA: TGTGCCAGCAGTCCTGGACAGGGGGGAGAGCAGTACGTC.

V and J are TRBV6-5 and TRBJ2-3, with 9 bases lining up with TRBD1. V gave up 0 bases and J gave up 3 bases; unmatched junction bases: 4. The CDR3 totals 16 residues. CDR1 and CDR2 (germline): MNHEY, SVGAGI. CDR3 sequence: CASSYSWDRVTDTQYF. The CDR3 DNA reads as TGTGCCAGCAGTTACTCCTGGGACAGGGTAACAGATACGCAGTATTTT.